The T cell receptor (beta chain) described here comes from a study of human T cells and chemical hapten exposure. Turning to the study itself: TCR yields per sample varied mostly from small pooled library volume differences.

The time point was: patch test 1, 2 weeks after DPC sensitization. Treatment specified: therapeutic diphenylcyclopropenone sensitization with weekly scalp DPC. In the case of this clonotype: A single base separates this from a much larger clone, so it may be a read error.

The V gene's germline CDR1 is LGHDT and CDR2 YNNKEL (reference sequence). Germline trimming cut 6 bases from V and 0 bases from J; bases unmatched to any gene: 6. The CDR3 loop spans 15 amino acids. TCRdb re-called the RACE reads through MiXCR, storing one row per CDR3 protein. The sample holds 180,000 or so distinct CDR3 sequences, 14% seen once. The sample in question was whole blood, obtained in connection with sensitization to the hapten diphenylcyclopropenone (DPC). This TCR was sampled from a woman aged 25 to 39 with alopecia areata. Some clones in this sample may be carry-over from other donors' samples. V is TRBV3-1 and J is TRBJ1-1; 8 bases line up with TRBD1. The CDR3 nucleotides are TGTGCCAGCAGAGCCGAGACAGGGGTGAACACTGAAGCTTTCTTT. Translating gives CASRAETGVNTEAFF.